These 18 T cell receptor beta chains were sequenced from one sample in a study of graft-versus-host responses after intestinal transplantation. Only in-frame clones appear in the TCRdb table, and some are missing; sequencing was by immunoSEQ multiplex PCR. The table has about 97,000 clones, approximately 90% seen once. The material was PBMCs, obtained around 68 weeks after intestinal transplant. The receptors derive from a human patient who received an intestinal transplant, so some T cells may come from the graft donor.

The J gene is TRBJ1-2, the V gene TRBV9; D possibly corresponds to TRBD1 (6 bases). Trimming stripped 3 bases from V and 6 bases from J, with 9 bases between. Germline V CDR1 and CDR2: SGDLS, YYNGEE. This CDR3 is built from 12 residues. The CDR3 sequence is CASSEKGDGYTF. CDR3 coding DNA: TGTGCCAGCAGCGAAAAGGGGGATGGCTACACCTTC.

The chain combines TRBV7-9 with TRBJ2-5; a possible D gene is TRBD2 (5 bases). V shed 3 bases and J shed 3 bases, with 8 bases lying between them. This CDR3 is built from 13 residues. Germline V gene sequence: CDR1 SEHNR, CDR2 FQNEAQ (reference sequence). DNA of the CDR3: TGTGCCAGCAGCTTTTCCGGGGAAGAGACCCAGTACTTC. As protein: CASSFSGEETQYF.

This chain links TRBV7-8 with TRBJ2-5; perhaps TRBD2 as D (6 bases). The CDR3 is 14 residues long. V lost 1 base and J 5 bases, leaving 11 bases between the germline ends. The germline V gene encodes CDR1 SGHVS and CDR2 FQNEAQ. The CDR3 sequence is CASSLVGRGETQYF. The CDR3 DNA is TGTGCCAGCAGCTTAGTCGGGCGGGGCGAGACCCAGTACTTC.

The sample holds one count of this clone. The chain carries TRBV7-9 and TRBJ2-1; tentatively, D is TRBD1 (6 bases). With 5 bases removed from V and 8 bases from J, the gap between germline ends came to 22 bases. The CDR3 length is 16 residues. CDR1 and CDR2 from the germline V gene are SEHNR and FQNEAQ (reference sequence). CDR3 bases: TGTGCCAGCAGCAAATTACAGGGACCCCGGGGAGATGAGCAGTTCTTC. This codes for CASSKLQGPRGDEQFF.

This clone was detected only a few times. CDR3 nucleotides: TGTGCCATCAGTGAATTGGACAGTAGGACTGAAGCTTTCTTT. The encoded protein is CAISELDSRTEAFF. This sequence joins TRBV10-3 and TRBJ1-1; a weak D match, TRBD1 (6 bases). CDR3 size: 14 residues. The ends were cut back, 3 bases at V and 5 bases at J, with 13 bases in the middle. Germline V lookup: CDR1 ENHRY, CDR2 SYGVKD.

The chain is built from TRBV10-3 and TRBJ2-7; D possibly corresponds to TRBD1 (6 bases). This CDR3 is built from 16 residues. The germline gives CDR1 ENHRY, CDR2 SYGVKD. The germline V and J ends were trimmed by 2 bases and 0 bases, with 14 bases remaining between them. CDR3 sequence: CAISETQGPHSYEQYF. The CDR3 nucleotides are TGTGCCATCAGTGAGACACAGGGCCCACACTCCTACGAGCAGTACTTC.

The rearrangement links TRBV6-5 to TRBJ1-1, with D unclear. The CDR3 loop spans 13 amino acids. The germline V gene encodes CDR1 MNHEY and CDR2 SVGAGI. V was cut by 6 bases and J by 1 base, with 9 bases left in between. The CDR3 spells CASRPGRNTEAFF. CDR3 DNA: TGTGCCAGCAGGCCTGGGCGGAACACTGAAGCTTTCTTT.

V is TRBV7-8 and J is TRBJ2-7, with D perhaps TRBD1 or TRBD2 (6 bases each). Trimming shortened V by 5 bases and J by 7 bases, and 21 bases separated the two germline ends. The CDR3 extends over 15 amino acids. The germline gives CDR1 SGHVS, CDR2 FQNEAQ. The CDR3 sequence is CASSPVGMTGAEQYF. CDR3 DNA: TGTGCCAGCAGCCCAGTTGGGATGACGGGGGCGGAGCAGTACTTC.

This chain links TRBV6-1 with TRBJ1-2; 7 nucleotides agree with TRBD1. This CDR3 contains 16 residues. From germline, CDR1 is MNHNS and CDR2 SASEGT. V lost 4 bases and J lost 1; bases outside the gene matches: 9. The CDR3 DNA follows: TGTGCCAGCAGTGGAGTTTCAGGGGGAGGTAACTATGGCTACACCTTC. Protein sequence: CASSGVSGGGNYGYTF.

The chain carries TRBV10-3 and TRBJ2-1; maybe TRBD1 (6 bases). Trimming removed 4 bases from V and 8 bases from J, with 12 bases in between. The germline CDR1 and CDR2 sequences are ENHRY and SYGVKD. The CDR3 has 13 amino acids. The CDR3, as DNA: TGTGCCATCAGTGTCACAGGGCACGATGAGCAGTTCTTC. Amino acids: CAISVTGHDEQFF.

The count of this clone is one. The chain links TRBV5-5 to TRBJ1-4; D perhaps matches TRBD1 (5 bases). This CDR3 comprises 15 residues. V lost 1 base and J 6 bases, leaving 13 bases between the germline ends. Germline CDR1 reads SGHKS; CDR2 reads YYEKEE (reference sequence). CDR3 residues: CASSLSETEYEKLFF. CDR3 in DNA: TGTGCCAGCAGCTTGTCCGAGACAGAATATGAAAAACTGTTTTTT.

The CDR3 reads CASSLKGFQPQHF. In DNA form, the CDR3 reads TGTGCCAGCAGTCTAAAGGGATTTCAGCCCCAGCATTTT. The V gene is TRBV6-1, the J gene TRBJ1-5; D unresolved. Germline V gives CDR1 MNHNS, CDR2 SASEGT. The CDR3 extends over 13 amino acids. V was clipped by 5 bases and J by 6 bases, with 11 bases between them.

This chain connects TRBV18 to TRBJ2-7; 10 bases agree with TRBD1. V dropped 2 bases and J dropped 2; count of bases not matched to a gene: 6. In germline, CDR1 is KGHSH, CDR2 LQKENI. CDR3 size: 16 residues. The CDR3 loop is CASSPKGQGTTYEQYF. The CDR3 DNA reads TGTGCCAGCTCACCAAAGGGACAGGGGACTACCTACGAGCAGTACTTC.

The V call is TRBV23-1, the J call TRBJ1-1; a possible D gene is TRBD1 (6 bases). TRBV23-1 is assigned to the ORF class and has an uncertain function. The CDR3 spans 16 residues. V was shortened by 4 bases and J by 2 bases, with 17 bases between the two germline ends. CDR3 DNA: TGCGCCAGCAGTCCAGGGCTGGACAGACTAAACACTGAAGCTTTCTTT. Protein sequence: CASSPGLDRLNTEAFF.

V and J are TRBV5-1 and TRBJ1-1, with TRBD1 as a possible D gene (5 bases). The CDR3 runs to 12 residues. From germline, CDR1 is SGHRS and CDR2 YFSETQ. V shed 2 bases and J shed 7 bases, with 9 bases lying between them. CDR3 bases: TGCGCCAGCAGCTTCCCAGGGAGTGAAGCTTTCTTT. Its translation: CASSFPGSEAFF.

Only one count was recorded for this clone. CDR3 sequence (DNA): TGTGCCAGCAGCCGCCGACGGACGCAGTTCTTC. Translation: CASSRRRTQFF. The chain combines TRBV4-2 with TRBJ2-1; D is unresolved. V was pared by 4 bases and J by 12 bases, with 10 bases between. From germline, CDR1 is LGHNA and CDR2 YNFKEQ. CDR3 length: 11 residues.

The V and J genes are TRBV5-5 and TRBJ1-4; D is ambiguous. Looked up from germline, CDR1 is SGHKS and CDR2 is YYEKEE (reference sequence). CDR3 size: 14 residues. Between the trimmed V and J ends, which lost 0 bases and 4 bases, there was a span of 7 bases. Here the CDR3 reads CASSLGGGNEKLFF. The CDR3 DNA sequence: TGTGCCAGCAGCTTGGGGGGTGGTAATGAAAAACTGTTTTTT.

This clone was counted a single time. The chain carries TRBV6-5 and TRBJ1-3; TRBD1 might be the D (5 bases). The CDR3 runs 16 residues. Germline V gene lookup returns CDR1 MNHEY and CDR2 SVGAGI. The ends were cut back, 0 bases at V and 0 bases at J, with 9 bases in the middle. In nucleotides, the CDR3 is TGTGCCAGCAGTTACTCATGGGACCGCTCTGGAAACACCATATATTTT. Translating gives CASSYSWDRSGNTIYF.